The 15 T cell receptor beta chains presented below share a single source sample, sequenced in a study of sequential checkpoint blockade in melanoma. Documented treatment: randomized to nivolumab then ipilimumab (arm A) or the reverse (arm B). Sequencing used immunoSEQ multiplex PCR; TCRdb keeps in-frame clones, though not all of them. The sample has over 15,000 clones, roughly 59% seen once. Here the sequenced sample was CD8+ T cells sorted from blood (inferred from file names), taken from a patient given nivolumab and ipilimumab in sequence. The receptor source for this set is a human donor with melanoma.

The chain has TRBV5-6 and TRBJ2-1, with D uncertain. Germline lookup yields CDR1 SGHDT and CDR2 YYEEEE. Trimming cost V 0 bases and J 4 bases, with 5 bases left between them. The CDR3 contains 13 residues. The CDR3 region is CASSLVAYNEQFF. CDR3 DNA sequence: TGTGCCAGCAGCTTGGTAGCTTACAATGAGCAGTTCTTC.

V is TRBV5-6 and J is TRBJ1-2, with D possibly matching TRBD1 (6 bases). This CDR3 region has 14 residues. Germline CDR1 reads SGHDT; CDR2 reads YYEEEE. The germline V and J ends were trimmed by 1 base and 4 bases, with 11 bases remaining between them. DNA of the CDR3: TGTGCCAGCAGCTTGCAGGGGCCTAGCTATGGCTACACCTTC. Translated: CASSLQGPSYGYTF.

V gene TRBV2 combines with J gene TRBJ2-4, with 7 nucleotides matching TRBD2. The V and J ends lost 3 bases and 4 bases, in that order; junction bases with no gene match: 6. CDR3 length equals 15 residues. In germline, CDR1 is SNHLY, CDR2 FYNNEI. In DNA form, the CDR3 reads TGTGCCAGCAGTGACTCCCTAGCGGTAAAAAACATTCAGTACTTC. Translated: CASSDSLAVKNIQYF.

The genes are TRBV27 and TRBJ1-1; tentative D call: TRBD1 (6 bases). V was trimmed by 6 bases and J by 7 bases, leaving 15 bases between them. Germline CDR1 MNHEY, CDR2 SMNVEV (reference sequence). This CDR3 region has 13 residues. The CDR3 spells CASSLGGGFEAFF. CDR3 nucleotides: TGTGCCAGCAGCTTGGGAGGGGGGTTTGAAGCTTTCTTT.

The rearrangement uses TRBV7-6 and TRBJ1-1; the D is unclear. V dropped 5 bases and J dropped 8 bases, with 27 bases sitting between them. The V gene's germline CDR1 is SGHVS and CDR2 FNYEAQ. The CDR3 is made up of 17 amino acids. The CDR3 DNA is TGTGCCAGCAGCCCTAGCCCGGCCTCGATGGGAGGTCCCGAAGCTTTCTTT. It codes for CASSPSPASMGGPEAFF.

In its sample, this clone was seen a few times. The chain has TRBV30 and TRBJ2-7, with a possible D match to TRBD1 (6 bases). Per germline, CDR1 GTSNPN and CDR2 SVGIG (reference sequence). The CDR3 runs to 13 residues. V shed 1 base and J shed 1 base, with 8 bases lying between them. In DNA form, the CDR3 reads TGTGCCTGGAGTGGGGACAATTCCTACGAGCAGTACTTC. Amino acid sequence: CAWSGDNSYEQYF. Looking up the rest from reference TRBV30 and TRBJ2-7 gives the full variable domain: SQTIHQWPATLVQPVGSPLSLECTVEGTSNPNLYWYRQAAGRGLQLLFYSVGIGQISSEVPQNLSASRPQDRQFILSSKKLLLSDSGFYLCAWSGDNSYEQYFGPGTRLTVT.

V is TRBV5-4 and J is TRBJ2-1; 7 nucleotides match TRBD2. Germline V gives CDR1 SGHNT, CDR2 YYREEE (reference sequence). This CDR3 comprises 13 residues. Trimming at V came to 4 bases and at J to 4 bases, leaving 2 bases not matched to a gene. CDR3 sequence: CASSRTSYNEQFF. CDR3 sequence (DNA): TGTGCCAGCAGCCGGACTAGTTACAATGAGCAGTTCTTC.

The CDR3 spells CASSLIGGASQPQHF. In nucleotides, the CDR3 is TGTGCCAGCAGTTTAATAGGGGGCGCCTCTCAGCCCCAGCATTTT. This chain uses TRBV27 with TRBJ1-5; 7 positions match TRBD1. The ends lost 2 bases at V and 6 bases at J; junction bases unmatched: 7. Per germline, CDR1 MNHEY and CDR2 SMNVEV (reference sequence). The CDR3 has 15 amino acids.

The V call is TRBV11-2, the J call TRBJ2-7, with 9 bases that match TRBD1. J was trimmed by 3 bases and V by 1 base; bases with no gene match: 4. The V gene's germline CDR1 is SGHAT and CDR2 FQNNGV. The CDR3 runs 15 residues. CDR3 in DNA: TGTGCCAGCAGCTTAGGGCCGGGACAGGGCTACGAGCAGTACTTC. Encoded protein: CASSLGPGQGYEQYF.

The J gene is TRBJ1-1, the V gene TRBV25-1; D remains ambiguous. Trimming took 5 bases from V and 3 from J, leaving 10 bases between them. Germline values: CDR1 MGHDK, CDR2 SYGVNS. CDR3 size: 13 residues. The CDR3 sequence: CASSPQEDTEAFF. In DNA form, the CDR3 reads TGTGCCAGCAGTCCCCAGGAGGACACTGAAGCTTTCTTT.

The chain recombines TRBV2 with TRBJ2-1; 7 bases are shared with TRBD1. V was pared by 7 bases and J by 4 bases, with 10 bases of the junction left unmatched. Germline assignment: CDR1 SNHLY and CDR2 FYNNEI. This CDR3 has 15 amino acids. The CDR3 DNA reads as TGTGCCAGCAACCGACAGGGCGCGCTTTACAATGAGCAGTTCTTC. Translating it yields CASNRQGALYNEQFF.

This clone is medium-sized in the sample. The chain carries TRBV9 and TRBJ1-5, with unresolved D. Germline values: CDR1 SGDLS, CDR2 YYNGEE. This CDR3 spans 14 amino acids. With 3 bases removed from V and 4 bases from J, the gap between germline ends came to 11 bases. The CDR3 here is CASSATLRNQPQHF. The CDR3 DNA follows: TGTGCCAGCAGCGCAACCCTACGGAATCAGCCCCAGCATTTT.

The rearrangement links TRBV6-1 to TRBJ1-1; D gene ambiguous. This CDR3 spans 15 amino acids. Trimming removed 10 bases from V and 1 base from J, with 19 bases in between. Per germline, CDR1 MNHNS and CDR2 SASEGT. The CDR3, as DNA: TGTGCCACCAAGATGATGGTACAGCAGAACACTGAAGCTTTCTTT. Translated: CATKMMVQQNTEAFF.

CDR3 sequence reads: CAWVAGYEQYF. The CDR3 DNA is TGTGCCTGGGTGGCAGGTTACGAGCAGTACTTC. The chain carries TRBV30 and TRBJ2-7; D call uncertain. This CDR3 region has 11 residues. Trimming cost V 5 bases and J 4 bases, with 9 bases left between them. Germline V gives CDR1 GTSNPN, CDR2 SVGIG (reference sequence).

The chain has TRBV18 and TRBJ2-7, with 8 bases matching TRBD1. Germline-derived CDR1 and CDR2 are KGHSH and LQKENI. The trim removed 5 bases at V and 1 base at J, leaving 4 bases unmatched. This CDR3 is 14 amino acids long. This chain's CDR3 is CASSEDRVSYEQYF. Here the CDR3 DNA reads TGTGCCAGCTCAGAGGACAGGGTGTCCTACGAGCAGTACTTC.